Shown below are 2 T cell receptor beta chains from a single sample sequenced in a study of T cell changes during pregnancy in multiple sclerosis. Here immunoSEQ multiplex PCR was the method, and the copy in TCRdb shows in-frame clones only, minus some. Among approximately 100,000 clones listed, about 89% were seen once. The sample was peripheral blood, taken before pregnancy. These receptors were obtained from a female donor with multiple sclerosis, enrolled in a pregnancy study.

This clone occurred a few times. The chain has TRBV5-4 and TRBJ1-2; possible D gene TRBD1, 6 bases. The CDR3 is 14 residues long. Germline V lookup: CDR1 SGHNT, CDR2 YYREEE (reference sequence). Trimming cost V 4 bases and J 3 bases, with 13 bases left between them. DNA of the CDR3: TGTGCCAGCAGCCCTGATCCAGGGGACTATGGCTACACCTTC. Translating gives CASSPDPGDYGYTF.

The sample holds a few counts of this clone. CDR3 sequence (DNA): TGTGCCAGCTCCCGGGAGGACATCGGGCGAGGCTACACCTTC. It specifies CASSREDIGRGYTF. This chain uses TRBV18 with TRBJ1-2, with D perhaps matching TRBD1 (5 bases). V gave up 6 bases and J gave up 8 bases, with 19 bases separating them. The length of the CDR3 is 14 residues. CDR1 and CDR2 from the germline V gene are KGHSH and LQKENI.